This T cell receptor (beta chain) is from a study of blood T cell repertoires in COVID-19. The overall study: COVID-19 samples collected from the United States, Italy and Spain covered acute and convalescent phases. The analysed material was cDNA or gDNA that came from T cells, B-cell-depleted T cells, or PBMCs.

In the original analysis: Amplification of reference gene primers was used by the study to estimate nucleated cell counts. The repertoire was sequenced with immunoSEQ multiplex PCR; TCRdb's copy has only in-frame clones and lacks some. For V, J and clone size, that table is used; D and trimming come from the DNA. The sample lists over 300,000 clones; more than 70% were seen once. CDR3 length: 12 amino acids. Trimming removed 5 bases from V and 3 bases from J, with 8 bases in between. Germline CDR1 SGHRS, CDR2 YFSETQ. The TCR comes from a man between 40 and 49 years old with acute or convalescent COVID-19. Sequences were obtained from peripheral blood. The J gene is TRBJ1-2, the V gene TRBV5-1, with D maybe TRBD1 (5 bases). CDR3 in amino acids: CASRETDYGYTF. CDR3 nucleotide sequence: TGCGCCAGCAGGGAGACAGACTATGGCTACACCTTC.